This paragraph covers one TCR beta chain sequence. The CDR3 contains 14 residues. Germline V gene sequence: CDR1 SGDLS, CDR2 YYNGEE. V shed 0 bases and J shed 7 bases, with 11 bases lying between them. This record comes from a study of blood T cells in healthy people across ages. Each donor was a healthy Caucasian individual from Russia, aged about 6 to 90. Through a sample-barcoded 5' primer and a J-beta primer mix, a second PCR was run for roughly 7 to 12 cycles. TCRdb analysed the 5' RACE reads with MiXCR anew, one entry per CDR3 protein. There are fewer than 600,000 distinct CDR3 sequences in the sample; approximately 26% occur only once, and over 3.5% lies in the top ten. These same records also appear under a second study, on T cells of mothers and their children.

The sample was blood. The rearrangement uses TRBV9 and TRBJ1-3; no definite D call. The TCR originated in a boy aged 2 to 10 in good health. The CDR3 protein is CASSVDSGWNTIYF. CDR3 in DNA: TGTGCCAGCAGCGTAGATAGTGGGTGGAACACCATATATTTT.